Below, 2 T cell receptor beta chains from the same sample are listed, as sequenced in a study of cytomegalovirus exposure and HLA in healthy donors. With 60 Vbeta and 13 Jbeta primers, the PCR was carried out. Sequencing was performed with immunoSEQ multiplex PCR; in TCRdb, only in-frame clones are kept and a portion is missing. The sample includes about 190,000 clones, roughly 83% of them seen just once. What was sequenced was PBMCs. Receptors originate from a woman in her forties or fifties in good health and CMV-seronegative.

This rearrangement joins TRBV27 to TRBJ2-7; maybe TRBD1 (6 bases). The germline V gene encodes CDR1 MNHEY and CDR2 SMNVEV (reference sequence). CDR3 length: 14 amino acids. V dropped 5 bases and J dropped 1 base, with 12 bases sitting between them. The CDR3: CASSPRTGSYEQYF. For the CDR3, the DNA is TGTGCCAGCAGTCCCCGTACAGGGTCCTACGAGCAGTACTTC.

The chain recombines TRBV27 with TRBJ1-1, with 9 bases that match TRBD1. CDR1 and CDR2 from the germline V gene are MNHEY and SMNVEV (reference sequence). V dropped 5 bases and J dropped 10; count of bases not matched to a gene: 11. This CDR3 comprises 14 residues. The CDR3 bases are TGTGCCAGCAGTCTCGGCGGGACAGGGAACACAGCTTTCTTT. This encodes CASSLGGTGNTAFF.